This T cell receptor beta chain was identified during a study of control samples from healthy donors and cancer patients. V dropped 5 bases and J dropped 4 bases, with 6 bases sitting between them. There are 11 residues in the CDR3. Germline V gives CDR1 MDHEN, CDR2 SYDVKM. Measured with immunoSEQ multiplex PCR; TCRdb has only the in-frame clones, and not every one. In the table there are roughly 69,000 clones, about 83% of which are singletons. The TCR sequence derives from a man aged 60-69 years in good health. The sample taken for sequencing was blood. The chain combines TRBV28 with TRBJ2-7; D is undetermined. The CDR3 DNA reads TGTGCCAGCAGTGTCAAGTACGAGCAGTACTTC. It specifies CASSVKYEQYF.